The 23 T cell receptor beta chains below come from one sample, sequenced in a study of shared clonotypes between healthy human individuals (dated by TCRdb to between 2020 and 2021). The method was the immunoSEQ multiplex PCR assay. TCRdb holds this immuneACCESS table with in-frame rearrangements only. Some clones are missing; in checked studies, unresolved V genes explain under half, and the rest has no known cause. The sample table contains more than 2,000,000 clones; only one count was recorded for approximately 90% of them. Over 0.12% of the sample is taken by the ten largest. The sequenced material came from naive CD4+ T cells sorted from blood. The cell subset or site label, read with the paper, signifies: CD45RA+ positively selected. These receptors all stem from a man aged 18 to 29 in good health.

The chain has TRBV27 and TRBJ2-1, with TRBD2 matching over 8 bases. The CDR3 extends over 16 amino acids. Germline CDR1 is MNHEY and CDR2 is SMNVEV (reference sequence). V lost 6 bases, J lost 3 bases, and 10 bases stayed unmatched. Written as DNA, the CDR3 is TGTGCCAGCAGCTTGCCAGGAGCGGGAGTCTACAATGAGCAGTTCTTC. Its protein product is CASSLPGAGVYNEQFF.

In regard to this clone: One end of the junction fails to match germline, which may point to a read error. The V gene is TRBV7-3, the J gene TRBJ2-3; 8 bases match TRBD2. The CDR3 sequence is 15 residues long. Germline CDR1 and CDR2: SGHTA and FQGTGA. CDR3 loop: CASSLKRGGTDTQYF. CDR3 DNA sequence: TGTGCCAGCAGCTTAAAACGGGGGGGCACCGATACGCAGTATTTT.

The chain combines TRBV19 with TRBJ1-1; tentative D call: TRBD1 (6 bases). The germline CDR1 and CDR2 sequences are LNHDA and SQIVND (reference sequence). The CDR3 length is 15 residues. The V and J ends lost 1 base and 4 bases respectively, with 13 bases between them. In DNA form, the CDR3 reads TGTGCCAGTAGTATAGCGAGGACAGTCTCCACTGAAGCTTTCTTT. Its translation is CASSIARTVSTEAFF. Looking up the rest from reference TRBV19 and TRBJ1-1 gives the full variable domain: DGGITQSPKYLFRKEGQNVTLSCEQNLNHDAMYWYRQDPGQGLRLIYYSQIVNDFQKGDIAEGYSVSREKKESFPLTVTSAQKNPTAFYLCASSIARTVSTEAFFGQGTRLTVV.

The rearrangement uses TRBV30 and TRBJ1-6, with D perhaps matching TRBD1 (6 bases). V was trimmed by 3 bases and J by 5 bases, leaving 20 bases between them. CDR1 and CDR2 from the germline V gene are GTSNPN and SVGIG (reference sequence). CDR3 size: 17 residues. CDR3 protein: CAWSQRGTERDNSPLHF. CDR3 bases: TGTGCCTGGAGCCAGAGGGGGACTGAGCGGGATAATTCACCCCTCCACTTT.

The chain couples TRBV6-5 to TRBJ2-7; no definite D call. Germline assignment: CDR1 MNHEY and CDR2 SVGAGI. The CDR3 contains 11 residues. The V and J ends lost 11 bases and 2 bases respectively, with 10 bases between them. CDR3 in DNA: TGTGCCGTCGGCGCTGCCTACGAGCAGTACTTC. Encoded protein: CAVGAAYEQYF.

This chain connects TRBV18 to TRBJ2-3; D uncertain. This CDR3 is 15 amino acids long. V dropped 2 bases and J dropped 5 bases, with 14 bases sitting between them. Looked up from germline, CDR1 is KGHSH and CDR2 is LQKENI. The CDR3 sequence: CASSPMTGVVDTQYF. CDR3 nucleotides: TGTGCCAGCTCACCAATGACCGGAGTCGTAGATACGCAGTATTTT. Complete variable domain (other parts from reference TRBV18 and TRBJ2-3): NAGVMQNPRHLVRRRGQEARLRCSPMKGHSHVYWYRQLPEEGLKFMVYLQKENIIDESGMPKERFSAEFPKEGPSILRIQQVVRGDSAAYFCASSPMTGVVDTQYFGPGTRLTVL.

On this clone itself: This CDR3 is also generated by other DNA sequences in the sample. The chain carries TRBV30 and TRBJ1-5, with D possibly being TRBD1 (6 bases). This CDR3 is 17 amino acids long. With 3 bases removed from V and 0 bases from J, the gap between germline ends came to 18 bases. Germline V gene sequence: CDR1 GTSNPN, CDR2 SVGIG (reference sequence). In DNA form, the CDR3 reads TGTGCCTGGAGCGCCCAAAGGACAGCGCCTAGCAATCAGCCCCAGCATTTT. It codes for CAWSAQRTAPSNQPQHF. The complete variable domain, with remaining parts taken from reference TRBV30 and TRBJ1-5, reads SQTIHQWPATLVQPVGSPLSLECTVEGTSNPNLYWYRQAAGRGLQLLFYSVGIGQISSEVPQNLSASRPQDRQFILSSKKLLLSDSGFYLCAWSAQRTAPSNQPQHFGDGTRLSIL.

This chain joins TRBV18 and TRBJ1-5; 7 bases are shared with TRBD1. Germline values: CDR1 KGHSH, CDR2 LQKENI. The CDR3 contains 14 residues. The ends lost 6 bases at V and 0 bases at J; junction bases unmatched: 2. CDR3 nucleotide sequence: TGTGCCAGCTCGACAGGGCTTAGCAATCAGCCCCAGCATTTT. This encodes CASSTGLSNQPQHF.

The gene calls are TRBV19 and TRBJ1-2, with 7 positions matching TRBD1. Trimming took 5 bases from V and 2 from J; bases not matched to a gene: 8. Germline V gene lookup returns CDR1 LNHDA and CDR2 SQIVND (reference sequence). CDR3 length: 15 residues. The CDR3 region is CASSVTGTVNYGYTF. The CDR3 nucleotides are TGTGCCAGTAGTGTGACAGGGACTGTGAACTATGGCTACACCTTC. Variable domain in full (rest from reference TRBV19 and TRBJ1-2): DGGITQSPKYLFRKEGQNVTLSCEQNLNHDAMYWYRQDPGQGLRLIYYSQIVNDFQKGDIAEGYSVSREKKESFPLTVTSAQKNPTAFYLCASSVTGTVNYGYTFGSGTRLTVV.

J is TRBJ2-7 and V is TRBV28; no firm D call. The V end lost 1 base, the J end lost 2 bases, and 3 bases lay between the germline ends. Germline values: CDR1 MDHEN, CDR2 SYDVKM. CDR3 length: 12 residues. This CDR3 is CASSLLTYEQYF. The CDR3, as DNA: TGTGCCAGCAGTTTATTGACCTACGAGCAGTACTTC. The full variable domain, completed using reference TRBV28 and TRBJ2-7, is DVKVTQSSRYLVKRTGEKVFLECVQDMDHENMFWYRQDPGLGLRLIYFSYDVKMKEKGDIPEGYSVSREKKERFSLILESASTNQTSMYLCASSLLTYEQYFGPGTRLTVT.

This chain connects TRBV30 to TRBJ1-4, with 7 bases aligning to TRBD1. The CDR3 is 14 residues long. The germline gives CDR1 GTSNPN, CDR2 SVGIG (reference sequence). Germline trimming cut 3 bases from V and 3 bases from J; bases unmatched to any gene: 4. CDR3 region: CAWSLQGSNEKLFF. CDR3 DNA: TGTGCCTGGAGCCTACAGGGGTCTAATGAAAAACTGTTTTTT.

To note about this clone: Other nucleotide sequences from this sample produce the same CDR3. The chain carries TRBV27 and TRBJ1-5, with 7 bases aligning to TRBD1. Germline CDR1 MNHEY, CDR2 SMNVEV (reference sequence). This CDR3 has 14 amino acids. The ends lost 0 bases at V and 4 bases at J; junction bases unmatched: 0. As DNA, the CDR3 is TGTGCCAGCAGTTTATCGGGACAGAATCAGCCCCAGCATTTT. Its translation: CASSLSGQNQPQHF.

The rearrangement links TRBV5-1 to TRBJ1-2; 8 bases match TRBD1. CDR3 length: 14 residues. V trimming: 0 bases; J trimming: 8 bases; junction bases outside the gene matches: 6. Germline CDR1 reads SGHRS; CDR2 reads YFSETQ. DNA of the CDR3: TGCGCCAGCAGCTTGGGTCAGGGGGCGATAGGCTACACCTTC. Its protein is CASSLGQGAIGYTF.

The CDR3 nucleotides are TGCGCCAGCAGCACACTAGCGGGGGGTGAAGAGACCCAGTACTTC. This sequence encodes CASSTLAGGEETQYF. V is TRBV5-1 and J is TRBJ2-5; 12 bases are a match to TRBD2. The CDR3 consists of 15 residues. Per the germline V gene, CDR1 is SGHRS and CDR2 is YFSETQ. V dropped 4 bases and J dropped 3; count of bases not matched to a gene: 4.

The chain combines TRBV6-1 with TRBJ2-7, with D unclear. Germline-derived CDR1 and CDR2 are MNHNS and SASEGT. The germline V and J ends were trimmed by 5 bases and 0 bases, with 8 bases remaining between them. CDR3 length equals 13 residues. This chain's CDR3 is CASSRSLSYEQYF. In DNA, the CDR3 is TGTGCCAGCAGTAGGTCGCTCTCCTACGAGCAGTACTTC.

V usage is TRBV2 and J usage is TRBJ2-3; TRBD1 matches at 7 bases. Per the germline V gene, CDR1 is SNHLY and CDR2 is FYNNEI. V was pared by 6 bases and J by 2 bases, with 2 bases of the junction left unmatched. This CDR3 contains 13 residues. This CDR3 reads CASSRGITDTQYF. CDR3 sequence (DNA): TGTGCCAGCAGCAGGGGGATCACAGATACGCAGTATTTT.

CDR3 in amino acids: CATSRGGVSGNTIYF. The CDR3 nucleotides read TGTGCCACCAGCAGAGGAGGGGTTTCTGGAAACACCATATATTTT. The genes are TRBV15 and TRBJ1-3; D is perhaps TRBD1 (5 bases). The V end lost 1 base, the J end lost 1 base, and 8 bases lay between the germline ends. The CDR3 covers 15 residues. The germline V gene has CDR1 LNHNV and CDR2 YYDKDF (reference sequence).

The CDR3 loop reads CASSYSTGIEAFF. DNA for the CDR3: TGTGCCAGCAGTTACTCGACCGGCATTGAAGCTTTCTTT. V and J are TRBV6-5 and TRBJ1-1; D gene unclear. This CDR3 region has 13 residues. CDR1 is MNHEY, CDR2 SVGAGI, per germline. V lost 0 bases, J lost 7 bases, and 9 bases lay in between.

This chain links TRBV7-6 with TRBJ2-3; D gene ambiguous. This CDR3 has 14 residues. CDR1 is SGHVS, CDR2 FNYEAQ, per germline. V was pared by 2 bases and J by 0 bases, with 6 bases between. The CDR3 DNA sequence: TGTGCCAGCAGCTTAAGCCTCAGCACAGATACGCAGTATTTT. It codes for CASSLSLSTDTQYF.

This clone was seen a few times. CDR3 loop: CASRYSSEQYF. CDR3 bases: TGTGCCAGCAGGTACAGTTCCGAGCAGTACTTC. The gene calls are TRBV2 and TRBJ2-7, with D uncertain. The CDR3 totals 11 residues. The germline V gene has CDR1 SNHLY and CDR2 FYNNEI. V was trimmed by 6 bases and J by 6 bases, leaving 9 bases between them.

This clone was seen once. This rearrangement joins TRBV5-1 to TRBJ2-1, with 11 bases matching TRBD1. Germline V gene sequence: CDR1 SGHRS, CDR2 YFSETQ. Unmatched junction bases numbered 4, after V lost 6 bases and J lost 2 bases. This CDR3 is 15 amino acids long. DNA of the CDR3: TGCGCCAGCAATCCGGGACAGGGGGCCTACAATGAGCAGTTCTTC. It encodes CASNPGQGAYNEQFF. The variable domain in full, completed from reference TRBV5-1 and TRBJ2-1, reads KAGVTQTPRYLIKTRGQQVTLSCSPISGHRSVSWYQQTPGQGLQFLFEYFSETQRNKGNFPGRFSGRQFSNSRSEMNVSTLELGDSALYLCASNPGQGAYNEQFFGPGTRLTVL.

The CDR3 loop reads CSVELPGHYTEAFF. Here the CDR3 DNA reads TGCAGCGTCGAGCTACCGGGACACTACACTGAAGCTTTCTTT. The chain recombines TRBV29-1 with TRBJ1-1; D possibly corresponds to TRBD1 (6 bases). V lost 6 bases and J lost 3, with 17 bases in between. The germline V gene has CDR1 SQVTM and CDR2 ANQGSEA. This CDR3 is built from 14 residues.

As for this clone: This same CDR3 is encoded by further DNA sequences in the sample. The rearrangement uses TRBV19 and TRBJ1-5; maybe TRBD1 (6 bases). V was shortened by 9 bases and J by 2 bases, with 14 bases between the two germline ends. The CDR3 covers 14 residues. Germline assignment: CDR1 LNHDA and CDR2 SQIVND (reference sequence). The CDR3 DNA reads as TGTGCCAGCAGGGGCGGGGGGGGCAATCAGCCCCAGCATTTT. Amino acids: CASRGGGGNQPQHF.